These 10 T cell receptor beta chains were sequenced from one sample in a study of identical twins. TCRdb passed the 5' RACE reads through MiXCR, listing each CDR3 protein once. The profile shows hundreds of thousands of distinct CDR3 sequences, more than 9% of them singletons. Separately, the same data were catalogued under a study of yellow fever vaccine responses in identical twins.

Sequenced: CD8+ T cells sorted from blood. These receptors were obtained from a woman aged 18-30 years in good health.

The chain carries TRBV7-2 and TRBJ2-1; D is uncertain. The CDR3 consists of 11 residues. Germline V gene data show CDR1 as SGHTA and CDR2 as FQGNSA. The germline V and J ends were trimmed by 4 bases and 5 bases, with 3 bases remaining between them. The CDR3 nucleotides are TGTGCCAGCAGCTGGGACAATGAGCAGTTCTTC. Amino acids: CASSWDNEQFF. The full variable domain, rest sourced from reference TRBV7-2 and TRBJ2-1, is GAGVSQSPSNKVTEKGKDVELRCDPISGHTALYWYRQSLGQGLEFLIYFQGNSAPDKSGLPSDRFSAERTGGSVSTLTIQRTQQEDSAVYLCASSWDNEQFFGPGTRLTVL.

This clonotype has a handful of counts. This sequence joins TRBV15 and TRBJ2-1; D is possibly TRBD2 (5 bases). The CDR3 extends over 14 amino acids. Germline values: CDR1 LNHNV, CDR2 YYDKDF (reference sequence). Trimming left V 3 bases short and J 4 bases short, with 10 bases between. The CDR3 bases are TGTGCCACCAGCAGTACGGACTGGTACAATGAGCAGTTCTTC. This sequence encodes CATSSTDWYNEQFF.

The V gene is TRBV7-7, the J gene TRBJ1-3, with 7 bases lining up with TRBD1. The CDR3 extends over 15 amino acids. The J segment lost 8 bases and the V segment lost 4 bases, leaving 11 bases of the junction unmatched. Per the germline V gene, CDR1 is SSHAT and CDR2 is FNYEAQ (reference sequence). The CDR3 DNA reads TGTGCCAGCAGCTCAACAGGGGCTATATTGGACACCATATATTTT. Translation: CASSSTGAILDTIYF.

The chain joins TRBV10-3 to TRBJ2-7; 8 nucleotides line up with TRBD2. The CDR3 consists of 15 residues. The germline CDR1 and CDR2 sequences are ENHRY and SYGVKD. V shed 3 bases, J shed 7 bases, and the junction held 11 bases outside the gene matches. The CDR3 coding sequence is TGTGCCATCAGTGATATTGGCCCTGCGGGAGGAGAGCAGTACTTC. Amino acids: CAISDIGPAGGEQYF.

This clonotype was counted a few times. The V and J genes are TRBV20-1 and TRBJ2-1; the match to TRBD1 covers 10 bases. The V gene end was trimmed by 5 bases and the J gene end by 8 bases; junction bases not matched to a gene: 15. CDR1 DFQATT and CDR2 SNEGSKA come from the germline V gene (reference sequence). There are 16 residues in the CDR3. CDR3 DNA sequence: TGCAGTGCTCGAATGACCGGGACAGGGGTATTCGATGAGCAGTTCTTC. This gives the protein CSARMTGTGVFDEQFF.

This clonotype was seen more than once but under ten times. The chain joins TRBV12-3 or TRBV12-4 to TRBJ2-1; 11 bases map to TRBD2. The CDR3 has 15 amino acids. The V and J ends lost 6 bases and 6 bases, in that order; junction bases with no gene match: 7. For the CDR3, the DNA is TGTGCCAGCAGACCTCTAGCGGGAGGCGGCAATGAGCAGTTCTTC. Amino acid sequence: CASRPLAGGGNEQFF.

The chain employs TRBV28 and TRBJ2-2; 8 nucleotides align to TRBD2. The junction had 2 bases not matched to a gene; V was cut back by 1 base and J by 1 base. In germline, CDR1 is MDHEN, CDR2 SYDVKM. The CDR3 consists of 16 residues. Here the CDR3 DNA reads TGTGCCAGCAGTTTATATAGCGGGGTGAACACCGGGGAGCTGTTTTTT. Encoded protein: CASSLYSGVNTGELFF.

This clonotype was recorded a few times. This rearrangement joins TRBV29-1 to TRBJ1-2; D may be TRBD1 (5 bases). The V gene's germline CDR1 is SQVTM and CDR2 ANQGSEA. The CDR3 is 12 residues long. V lost 2 bases to trimming and J lost 5 bases, with 9 bases between them. DNA of the CDR3: TGCAGCGTTGAAACGACAGTATATGGCTACACCTTC. Encoded protein: CSVETTVYGYTF.

The chain recombines TRBV29-1 with TRBJ2-7, with D perhaps being TRBD1 or TRBD2 (5 bases each). Germline V gene lookup returns CDR1 SQVTM and CDR2 ANQGSEA. The V gene lost 2 bases and the J gene lost 6 bases, with 8 bases spanning the gap. The CDR3 length is 11 residues. As DNA, the CDR3 is TGCAGCGTTGAACGGGACGGCGAGCAGTACTTC. It yields the protein CSVERDGEQYF.

The CDR3 here is CASSPSGTSGRAGEQFF. CDR3 DNA sequence: TGTGCCAGCAGTCCCTCCGGGACTAGCGGGAGGGCCGGTGAGCAGTTCTTC. The rearrangement joins TRBV27 to TRBJ2-1; TRBD2 matches 16 bases. This CDR3 spans 17 amino acids. Germline V gene sequence: CDR1 MNHEY, CDR2 SMNVEV (reference sequence). V trimming: 5 bases; J trimming: 9 bases; junction bases outside the gene matches: 10.